This T cell receptor beta chain comes out of a study of T-cell memory formation after mild COVID-19 (dated by TCRdb to the early 2020s). Background for the entire study: TCR sequence clusters from the two donors were largely donor specific. T-cell clones expanding and contracting after mild COVID-19 in a couple of donors were tracked by longitudinal TCRalpha and TCRbeta repertoire sequencing. The cohort comprised two young, previously healthy adult volunteers, one female and one male. Findings and caveats that apply to the study as a whole: Whether the second-wave clones peaking on day 37 were SARS-CoV-2 specific was not confirmed. Clones contracting from day 15 to 85 had balanced CD4/CD8 phenotypes, while a second wave expanding from day 15 to 37 was biased towards CD4+. Contracting CD4+ clones were found mainly in CM and EM memory subsets, while CD8+ clones were enriched in EMRA. Some responding clones were detected in pre-infection memory, which suggested that pre-existing cross-reactive memory T cells had joined the SARS-CoV-2 response. The study included only a couple of mild cases, and larger cohorts that include severe cases with pre-infection samples were judged to be necessary.

Ficoll-Paque density gradient centrifugation was used to isolate PBMCs. Instrument used: Illumina NovaSeq 6000. TCRalpha and TCRbeta cDNA libraries were built by 5'RACE with constant-segment primers, adding sample barcodes and unique molecular identifiers. Trizol reagent was used to extract RNA from every sample. Library amplification was performed in two PCR steps, and a second sample barcode and Illumina TruSeq adapters were introduced in the second step. Libraries were sequenced on an Illumina NovaSeq with 2 x 150 bp paired-end reads. The source study handled its data this way. The reads were demultiplexed and collapsed into UMI-guided consensus sequences using migec v1.2.7. Using mixcr v2.1.11, the UMI consensuses were aligned to TRA and TRB V and J templates and assembled into clonotypes. Clonotypes were classified as expanded or contracted when called significant by both edgeR and NoisET, with noise models trained on biological replicates. edgeR calls used a false discovery rate-adjusted p below 0.01 and a log2 fold-change threshold of 1. As an exploratory analysis of dynamics, max-normalized trajectories of the 1000 most abundant clonotypes were examined by PCA with hierarchical clustering. Each responding clone was given a CD4 or CD8 phenotype based on the CD4+ and CD8+ repertoires, which had been sequenced separately. TCRdb trimmed public reads at Q25 via fastp, called clones via MiXCR and kept in-frame beta chains. Here each entry gathers all rows of one CDR3 protein and keeps the most common genes and DNA. The V and J calls were not made by the authors but by TCRdb's processing. Present in this sample are some 290,000 distinct CDR3 sequences, 15% to 20% of which were seen just once. More than 20% of the sample is taken by the ten largest.

A remark on this clonotype: The specificity of this receptor is unknown. Qualities for individual bases were not recorded, and no much larger clone is one base off.

V and J are truncated by 7 bases and 1 base respectively, leaving an intervening sequence of 10 bases. From the cysteine up to the phenylalanine, the CDR3 has a length of 13 residues. CDR3 DNA only is kept here, 39 bases in frame from base 1. Via the germline V gene (reference sequence), CDR1 is SEHNR and CDR2 FQNEAQ. The TCR comes from a man aged 18 to 29 who had mild COVID-19 (a few samples of this study predate the infection). The sample titles of this study are shuffled in the database, so cell type and time point are left out; the donor was told from shared clones. Sequencing was done on a sample of PBMCs or a T cell subset sorted from them (not recorded which). The sequence joins TRBV7-9 to TRBJ1-1; too little of a D gene remains to name it. CDR3 region: CASNYDSNTEAFF. The DNA sequence reads TGTGCCAGCAACTACGACTCGAACACTGAAGCTTTCTTT.